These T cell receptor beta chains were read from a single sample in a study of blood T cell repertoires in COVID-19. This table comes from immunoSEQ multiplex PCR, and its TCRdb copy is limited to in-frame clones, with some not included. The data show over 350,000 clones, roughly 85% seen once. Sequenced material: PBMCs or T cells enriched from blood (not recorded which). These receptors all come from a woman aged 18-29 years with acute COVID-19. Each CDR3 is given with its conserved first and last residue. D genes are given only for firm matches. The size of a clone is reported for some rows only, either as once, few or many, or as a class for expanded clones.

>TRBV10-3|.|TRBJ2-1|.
TGTGCCATCACCAACACCCTTTCCTACAATGAGCAGTTCTTC
CAITNTLSYNEQFF
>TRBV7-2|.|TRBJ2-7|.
TGTGCCAGCAGCCGAGCCTACGAGCAGTACTTC
CASSRAYEQYF
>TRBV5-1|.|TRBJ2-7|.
TGCGCCAGCAGCTCCCCTGGGGAAGGCAGGGCCAACGAGCAGTACTTC
CASSSPGEGRANEQYF
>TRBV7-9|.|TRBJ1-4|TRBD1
TGTGCCAGCAGCTTAGTATGGGACAGGGAGGAAAAACTGTTTTTT
CASSLVWDREEKLFF
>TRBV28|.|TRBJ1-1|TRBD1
TGTGCCAGCAGCCCCTCGACAGGGGGGGTCACTGAAGCTTTCTTT
CASSPSTGGVTEAFF
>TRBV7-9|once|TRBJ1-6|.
TGTGCCAGCAGCTTAGAAGGTGGCGGACCCCTCCACTTT
CASSLEGGGPLHF
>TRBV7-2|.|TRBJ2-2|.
TGTGCCAGCAGCTCGAGAGCGGCGAACACCGGGGAGCTGTTTTTT
CASSSRAANTGELFF
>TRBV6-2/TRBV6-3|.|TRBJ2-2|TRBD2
TGTGCCAGCAGCCTCACCTCTGGCGGGGGGAACACCGGGGAGCTGTTTTTT
CASSLTSGGGNTGELFF
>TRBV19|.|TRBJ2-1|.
TGTGCCAGTAGCAGAGGGCCGTCCAATGAGCAGTTCTTC
CASSRGPSNEQFF
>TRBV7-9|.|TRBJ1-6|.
TGTGCCAGCAGCTTAGGGAGCCCTGGGAATTCACCCCTCCACTTT
CASSLGSPGNSPLHF